The clone carrying this T cell receptor beta chain was found many times. A TCRbeta library incorporating unique molecular identifiers was prepared. TCRdb reprocessed the PCR reads via MiXCR and lists one record per CDR3 protein. The sample has just under 550,000 distinct CDR3 sequences; approximately 20% are singletons. These data belong to a study of T-cell reconstitution after alpha-beta-depleted transplantation in children. The CDR3 is 13 residues long. V lost 3 bases and J lost 5; bases outside the gene matches: 1. Germline V gives CDR1 SGHRS, CDR2 YFSETQ. The sequencing here drew on PBMCs from the stem cell graft donor, taken from the stem cell graft. This sequence was found in a human donor who donated a stem cell graft to a child with acute lymphoblastic leukemia. The V gene is TRBV5-1, the J gene TRBJ1-1; 10 positions match TRBD1. The CDR3: CASSWDRGTEAFF. CDR3 bases: TGCGCCAGCAGCTGGGACAGGGGAACTGAAGCTTTCTTT.